Given below is one TCR beta chain in context. No antigen is known for it. The sample belongs to a study of post-analysis software for immune sequencing data. Study as a whole: Multiple sclerosis in the patients followed relapsing-remitting, secondary progressive and progressive-relapsing courses.

Prepared libraries of TCR beta cDNA carried unique molecular identifiers. Once about 0.85 to 11 million T cells were used, roughly 0.5 million cDNA molecules resulted. TCRdb used MiXCR to reprocess the PCR reads, holding one entry per CDR3 protein. The sample holds about 500,000 distinct CDR3 sequences, approximately 46% seen once. This CDR3 comprises 16 residues. Germline values: CDR1 MGHRA, CDR2 YSYEKL. General observations from the study: Included in a set of roughly 5 TRBV segments more frequent in patients than controls were TRBV5-6, TRBV5-1 and TRBV20-1. The authors found that F measure strongly co-clustered same-batch samples. Patients with multiple sclerosis recorded significantly lower normalized Chao1 diversity than controls, the study found.

The genes are TRBV4-1 and TRBJ2-4; 8 nucleotides agree with TRBD2. Gene TRBJ2-7 matches the end of the DNA better, so the J call may be wrong. The source is a girl between 10 and 17 years old with multiple sclerosis. Source material: blood. In DNA, the CDR3 is TGCGCCAGCAGCCGAGACTCCAACGGGAGGGGCGACGAGCAGTACTTC. Translating it yields CASSRDSNGRGDEQYF.